These T cell receptor beta chains were read from a single sample in a study of T cells in Graves' hyperthyroidism and ophthalmopathy. TCRdb passed the multiplex PCR reads through MiXCR, listing each CDR3 protein once. The sample shows roughly 250,000 distinct CDR3 sequences, about 14% of them seen only once. Sequencing used blood. The receptors stem from a woman aged 40 to 49 with Graves' hyperthyroidism that later progressed to Graves' ophthalmopathy. Each CDR3 is given with its conserved first and last residue. D genes are given only for firm matches. Size is stated for part of the rows, as once, few or many counts, or as a class when the clone is expanded.

V	length	size	D	J	CDR3	DNA
TRBV10-3	15	many	TRBD2	TRBJ2-1	CAISDLLAGAGEQFF	TGTGCCATCAGTGACTTACTAGCGGGAGCTGGTGAGCAGTTCTTC
TRBV7-6	18	many	-	TRBJ2-4	CASSLLARLGGAKNIQYF	TGTGCCAGCAGCTTACTAGCTAGGCTCGGCGGAGCCAAAAACATTCAGTACTTC
TRBV27	15	-	-	TRBJ1-5	CASSLGQYSNQPQHF	TGTGCCAGCAGTCTAGGACAGTATAGCAATCAGCCCCAGCATTTT
TRBV30	15	few	TRBD1	TRBJ2-7	CAWSGKTGVPYEQYF	TGTGCCTGGAGTGGGAAGACAGGGGTCCCCTACGAGCAGTACTTC
TRBV11-2	15	-	TRBD2	TRBJ2-1	CASSQGLAGGSEQFF	TGTGCCAGCAGCCAGGGACTAGCGGGAGGATCTGAGCAGTTCTTC
TRBV10-3	15	many	TRBD2	TRBJ2-3	CAISGAGGGTDTQYF	TGTGCCATCAGTGGGGCGGGAGGGGGCACAGATACGCAGTATTTT
TRBV9	12	-	-	TRBJ2-2	CASSARGGELFF	TGTGCCAGCAGCGCCCGGGGCGGGGAGCTGTTTTTT
TRBV4-1	15	few	-	TRBJ1-5	CASSQVLTPGQPQHF	TGCGCCAGCAGCCAAGTGTTGACCCCAGGTCAGCCCCAGCATTTT
TRBV5-1	14	many	-	TRBJ2-7	CASSLAHREGEQYF	TGCGCCAGCAGCTTGGCCCACAGGGAAGGCGAGCAGTACTTC
TRBV19	15	many	-	TRBJ1-1	CASSMGRGHGAEAFF	TGTGCCAGTAGTATGGGTCGGGGTCACGGTGCTGAAGCTTTCTTT
TRBV7-9	16	many	TRBD1	TRBJ1-4	CASSRPSGGTNEKLFF	TGTGCCAGCAGCCGTCCCTCAGGGGGAACTAATGAAAAACTGTTTTTT
TRBV19	13	-	TRBD2	TRBJ2-7	CASSFRGDYEQYF	TGTGCCAGTAGTTTCCGGGGGGACTACGAGCAGTACTTC
TRBV4-1	14	-	TRBD2	TRBJ2-1	CASASTSGFNEQFF	TGCGCCAGCGCCTCGACTAGCGGGTTTAATGAGCAGTTCTTC
TRBV12-3/TRBV12-4	17	many	TRBD2	TRBJ2-1	CASSDMKRESSYNEQFF	TGTGCCAGCAGTGATATGAAGCGGGAGAGCTCCTACAATGAGCAGTTCTTC
TRBV6-5	16	many	TRBD2	TRBJ2-1	CASSYIRGSGYNEQFF	TGTGCCAGCAGTTACATTCGCGGGAGCGGATACAATGAGCAGTTCTTC
TRBV9	19	many	TRBD2	TRBJ2-1	CASSPRGSGRSFSYNEQFF	TGTGCCAGCAGCCCTAGAGGTAGCGGGAGGTCTTTCTCCTACAATGAGCAGTTCTTC
TRBV12-3/TRBV12-4	13	many	-	TRBJ2-3	CASISLNTDTQYF	TGTGCCAGCATCTCACTTAACACAGATACGCAGTATTTT
TRBV30	13	many	-	TRBJ2-7	CAWSPQRGYEQYF	TGTGCCTGGAGTCCACAGAGGGGCTACGAGCAGTACTTC
TRBV15	17	-	TRBD2	TRBJ2-3	CATSRGSSGRGTDTQYF	TGTGCCACCAGCAGAGGATCCAGCGGGAGGGGTACAGATACGCAGTATTTT
TRBV5-1	15	many	TRBD2	TRBJ2-3	CASSLAGTNLYTQYF	TGCGCCAGCAGCCTGGCCGGGACTAATCTCTATACGCAGTATTTT
TRBV19	15	many	-	TRBJ2-3	CASSIGGTITDTQYF	TGTGCCAGTAGTATAGGAGGAACTATCACAGATACGCAGTATTTT
TRBV20-1	12	many	TRBD1	TRBJ2-1	CSARDRVNEQFF	TGCAGTGCTAGGGACAGGGTCAATGAGCAGTTCTTC
TRBV28	17	many	-	TRBJ2-6	CASSLEEGVSGANVLTF	TGTGCCAGCAGTTTAGAGGAGGGAGTCTCCGGGGCCAACGTCCTGACTTTC
TRBV9	14	many	-	TRBJ1-1	CASSEGTANTEAFF	TGTGCCAGCAGCGAGGGGACGGCTAACACTGAAGCTTTCTTT
TRBV28	13	few	-	TRBJ1-4	CASRWGRDEKLFF	TGTGCCAGCAGGTGGGGGCGGGATGAAAAACTGTTTTTT
TRBV7-2	16	many	-	TRBJ2-5	CASSLIAGGSGETQYF	TGTGCCAGCAGCTTAATAGCAGGGGGGTCCGGGGAGACCCAGTACTTC
TRBV7-3	13	many	TRBD1	TRBJ2-1	CASSNTGGGEQFF	TGTGCCAGCAGCAACACAGGGGGCGGTGAGCAGTTCTTC
TRBV19	14	few	-	TRBJ1-1	CASSIGEGRNEAFF	TGTGCCAGTAGTATCGGAGAGGGGCGGAATGAAGCTTTCTTT
TRBV12-3/TRBV12-4	15	many	-	TRBJ2-1	CASSFIPPPSHEQFF	TGTGCCAGCAGTTTTATCCCGCCCCCTTCCCATGAGCAGTTCTTC
TRBV27	14	-	-	TRBJ2-7	CASRARTDSYGQYF	TGTGCCAGCCGCGCAAGGACAGACTCCTACGGGCAGTACTTC
TRBV5-1	14	many	TRBD1	TRBJ2-1	CASSLAQGAGEQFF	TGCGCCAGCAGCTTGGCCCAGGGGGCGGGAGAGCAGTTCTTC
TRBV7-6	15	few	-	TRBJ2-7	CASSSVDGSAYEQYF	TGTGCCAGCAGCTCCGTAGATGGGAGCGCCTACGAGCAGTACTTC
TRBV18	16	many	TRBD1	TRBJ1-3	CASSATGTGLGNTIYF	TGTGCCAGCTCAGCAACCGGGACAGGGCTCGGAAACACCATATATTTT
TRBV5-1	16	many	TRBD2	TRBJ2-1	CASSLEGAGRYNEQFF	TGCGCCAGCAGCTTAGAAGGAGCGGGGCGATACAATGAGCAGTTCTTC
TRBV6-5	17	many	TRBD2	TRBJ2-1	CASSYSQVAGVYNEQFF	TGTGCCAGCAGTTACTCGCAGGTAGCGGGAGTTTACAATGAGCAGTTCTTC
TRBV5-8	17	few	-	TRBJ1-2	CASSLRGLGDQNYGYTF	TGTGCCAGCAGCCTACGTGGGCTAGGAGATCAAAACTATGGCTACACCTTC
TRBV11-1	16	many	TRBD1	TRBJ2-3	CASSSHGDSTRGPQYF	TGTGCCAGCAGCTCTCACGGCGACTCAACTAGGGGGCCGCAGTATTTT
TRBV20-1	11	many	-	TRBJ2-7	CSVTRAYEQYF	TGCAGTGTAACCCGCGCCTACGAGCAGTACTTC
TRBV6-1	14	few	-	TRBJ2-2	CASSAGQNTGELFF	TGTGCCAGCAGTGCGGGACAGAACACCGGGGAGCTGTTTTTT
TRBV4-1	16	-	-	TRBJ2-7	CASSQDPGVVSYEQYF	TGCGCCAGCAGCCAAGACCCAGGGGTAGTGTCCTACGAGCAGTACTTC
TRBV24-1	13	many	-	TRBJ2-1	CATSGDSYNEQFF	TGTGCCACGAGCGGTGACTCCTACAATGAGCAGTTCTTC
TRBV19	13	many	-	TRBJ1-1	CASSMGYLAEAFF	TGTGCCAGTAGTATGGGGTATCTCGCTGAAGCTTTCTTT
TRBV7-6	21	-	TRBD2	TRBJ2-7	CASSFQATGLAGGVSSYEQYF	TGTGCCAGCAGCTTCCAGGCGACGGGACTAGCGGGAGGTGTGAGCTCCTACGAGCAGTACTTC
TRBV6-1	17	many	TRBD2	TRBJ2-2	CARGGTSGSVGTGELFF	TGTGCCAGGGGGGGGACTAGCGGGAGTGTGGGAACCGGGGAGCTGTTTTTT
TRBV19	16	many	TRBD2	TRBJ2-2	CASTGLAGEYTGELFF	TGTGCCAGTACCGGACTAGCGGGAGAGTACACCGGGGAGCTGTTTTTT
TRBV11-2	17	-	TRBD2	TRBJ2-1	CASSRLGSGMVRDEQFF	TGTGCCAGCAGCCGGTTGGGTAGCGGGATGGTCCGCGATGAGCAGTTCTTC
TRBV27	13	many	-	TRBJ2-2	CASCPLVTGELFF	TGTGCCAGCTGCCCGTTAGTCACCGGGGAGCTGTTTTTT
TRBV6-1	14	many	TRBD2	TRBJ2-5	CASSHSGRAETQYF	TGTGCCAGCAGCCATAGCGGGAGAGCGGAGACCCAGTACTTC
TRBV7-9	13	few	-	TRBJ1-5	CASSLEGGQPQHF	TGTGCCAGCAGCTTAGAGGGGGGACAGCCCCAGCATTTT
TRBV4-1	14	few	-	TRBJ2-7	CASSQELSPYEQYF	TGCGCCAGCAGCCAAGAACTAAGCCCCTACGAGCAGTACTTC
TRBV27	13	many	-	TRBJ2-5	CASSLYREETQYF	TGTGCCAGCAGTTTATACAGGGAAGAGACCCAGTACTTC
TRBV7-2	15	many	-	TRBJ2-3	CASSLVVGSTDTQYF	TGTGCCAGCAGCTTAGTCGTGGGGAGTACAGATACGCAGTATTTT
TRBV29-1	12	-	-	TRBJ1-2	CSVLGQNYGYTF	TGCAGCGTGCTGGGGCAGAACTATGGCTACACCTTC
TRBV3-1	12	many	-	TRBJ2-3	CASSQGIDTQYF	TGTGCCAGCAGCCAAGGCATAGATACGCAGTATTTT
TRBV11-2	13	many	TRBD1	TRBJ2-7	CASRTGGVHEQYF	TGTGCCAGCAGGACAGGGGGCGTGCACGAGCAGTACTTC
TRBV11-3	15	many	-	TRBJ2-6	CASSLGTTGANVLTF	TGTGCCAGCAGCTTAGGTACAACTGGGGCCAACGTCCTGACTTTC
TRBV24-1	14	many	-	TRBJ1-5	CATSDLGWGQPQHF	TGTGCCACCAGTGATTTGGGTTGGGGGCAGCCCCAGCATTTT
TRBV2	13	many	-	TRBJ1-5	CASSKDINQPQHF	TGTGCCAGCAGTAAGGACATCAATCAGCCCCAGCATTTT
TRBV6-1	16	many	TRBD2	TRBJ2-2	CASSYFAGENTGELFF	TGTGCCAGCAGTTACTTTGCGGGAGAGAACACCGGGGAGCTGTTTTTT